These 23 T cell receptor beta chains share one sample of origin, sequenced in a study of blood T cells in healthy people across ages. Alongside a J-beta primer mix, a sample-barcoded 5' primer served in a second PCR lasting 7 to 11 cycles. TCRdb recomputed calls from the 5' RACE reads with MiXCR, one row per CDR3 protein. The sample lists more than 750,000 distinct CDR3 sequences; 25% to 30% were seen once. The same data also went into a second study, on T cells of mothers and their children.

Material for sequencing was blood. All receptors derive from a woman aged 40 to 49 in good health.

This clonotype was seen a handful of times. J is TRBJ1-2 and V is TRBV12-3 or TRBV12-4, with unresolved D. V was cut by 3 bases and J by 3 bases, with 8 bases left in between. The length of the CDR3 is 13 residues. CDR3 region: CASSLDFDYGYTF. The CDR3 DNA sequence: TGTGCCAGCAGTTTGGACTTTGACTATGGCTACACCTTC.

Points on this clonotype: At one of its ends the junction is not consistent with the germline gene, which may arise from a read error. The chain employs TRBV5-1 and TRBJ2-7; D may be TRBD2 (6 bases). The CDR3 has 14 amino acids. CDR1 SGHRS and CDR2 YFSETQ come from the germline V gene. The CDR3 protein is CVSSLTGESYEQYF. CDR3 DNA sequence: TGCGTCAGCAGCTTGACGGGGGAGTCCTACGAGCAGTACTTC.

This clonotype occurred a few times. The gene calls are TRBV6-6 and TRBJ1-6; the D gene is possibly TRBD1 (5 bases). Germline CDR1 MNHNY, CDR2 SVGAGI (reference sequence). The CDR3 sequence is 14 residues long. V dropped 7 bases and J dropped 2 bases, with 9 bases sitting between them. The CDR3 is CASTRDPYNSPLHF. For the CDR3, the DNA is TGTGCCAGCACCCGGGACCCCTATAATTCACCCCTCCACTTT.

This clonotype was counted a few times. V gene TRBV20-1 combines with J gene TRBJ2-3, with D perhaps assigned TRBD1 or TRBD2 (6 bases each). V was shortened by 7 bases and J by 1 base, with 9 bases between the two germline ends. The CDR3 sequence is 12 residues long. Germline values: CDR1 DFQATT, CDR2 SNEGSKA (reference sequence). Written as DNA, the CDR3 is TGCAGTGTCCGGGGGCGCACAGATACGCAGTATTTT. The encoded protein is CSVRGRTDTQYF.

The chain links TRBV4-1 to TRBJ1-5, with D possibly TRBD1 on 6 matching bases. The CDR3 is 16 amino acids. The V end lost 1 base, the J end lost 6 bases, and 16 bases lay between the germline ends. Germline CDR1 MGHRA, CDR2 YSYEKL. DNA of the CDR3: TGCGCCAGCAGCCAAGCTCACACAGGGTCTAGTCAGCCCCAGCATTTT. The encoded protein is CASSQAHTGSSQPQHF.

The rearrangement joins TRBV11-2 to TRBJ2-6; D remains unclear. This CDR3 spans 14 amino acids. Trimming took off 5 bases at V and 3 bases at J, with 8 bases between the two ends. Germline CDR1 and CDR2: SGHAT and FQNNGV. CDR3 coding DNA: TGTGCCAGCAGCGCCACCGATGGGGCCAACGTCCTGACTTTC. This gives the protein CASSATDGANVLTF.

This clonotype was detected many times. This rearrangement joins TRBV4-1 to TRBJ2-7; 10 bases line up with TRBD1. The germline CDR1 and CDR2 sequences are MGHRA and YSYEKL. V shed 5 bases, J shed 3 bases, and the junction held 4 bases outside the gene matches. The CDR3 is 14 amino acids. CDR3 loop: CASSNRDRGYEQYF. The CDR3 bases are TGCGCCAGCAGCAACCGGGACAGGGGCTACGAGCAGTACTTC.

The V call is TRBV12-3 or TRBV12-4, the J call TRBJ2-1; 8 nucleotides line up with TRBD1. The CDR3 runs to 16 residues. V shed 1 base, J shed 8 bases, and the junction held 10 bases outside the gene matches. The chain's CDR3 is CASSLGNRGSSDEQFF. The CDR3 coding sequence is TGTGCCAGCAGTTTAGGGAACAGGGGGTCTTCGGATGAGCAGTTCTTC.

This clonotype was detected a few times. V usage is TRBV28 and J usage is TRBJ2-3, with 7 nucleotides matching TRBD1. CDR3 size: 16 residues. V lost 5 bases and J lost 2; bases outside the gene matches: 10. CDR1 and CDR2 from the germline V gene are MDHEN and SYDVKM. In DNA form, the CDR3 reads TGTGCCAGCAGTCGAGCCGGACAGGCGACCACAGATACGCAGTATTTT. It specifies CASSRAGQATTDTQYF.

Details on this clonotype: Since a much larger clone is just one base distant, this may be a read error. The V gene is TRBV11-2, the J gene TRBJ2-7; D is possibly TRBD1 (7 bases). CDR3 length equals 18 residues. Looked up from germline, CDR1 is SGHAT and CDR2 is FQNNGV. Trimming removed 5 bases at V and 0 bases at J, with 23 bases between. In DNA form, the CDR3 reads TGTGCCAGCAGCGCGCCCCACCGGGCCAGGGGGGCCTCCTACGAGCAGTACTTC. It is translated as CASSAPHRARGASYEQYF.

This clonotype was counted between two and nine times. The rearrangement links TRBV30 to TRBJ1-2; 8 bases are a match to TRBD1. CDR3 length: 15 residues. V shed 2 bases and J 8 bases; nucleotides not matched to a gene: 13. The germline V gene has CDR1 GTSNPN and CDR2 SVGIG (reference sequence). CDR3: CAWSQVATGAGGYTF. Written as DNA, the CDR3 is TGTGCCTGGAGTCAGGTTGCGACAGGGGCCGGCGGCTACACCTTC.

Remarks on this clonotype: A read error may be the cause here, since a much bigger clone is one base away. The J gene is TRBJ2-1, the V gene TRBV29-1; D might be TRBD1 (6 bases). Per the germline V gene, CDR1 is SQVTM and CDR2 is ANQGSEA. The CDR3 is 12 residues long. The CDR3 DNA reads as TGCAACGTTTACAGGGATAGCAATGAGCAGTTCTTC. Its translation: CNVYRDSNEQFF.

The chain links TRBV5-1 to TRBJ2-2; D perhaps matches TRBD1 (6 bases). V was pared by 6 bases and J by 0 bases, with 12 bases between. This CDR3 contains 15 residues. Germline V gene data show CDR1 as SGHRS and CDR2 as YFSETQ. CDR3 region: CASNRDTPNTGELFF. CDR3 sequence (DNA): TGCGCCAGCAACAGGGACACTCCGAACACCGGGGAGCTGTTTTTT.

In regard to this clonotype: An end of the junction does not agree with germline; a read error may underlie this. The V call is TRBV3-1, the J call TRBJ1-2; D not resolved. The CDR3 totals 14 residues. Germline V lookup: CDR1 LGHDT, CDR2 YNNKEL (reference sequence). The CDR3 DNA sequence: TGTGCCAGCAGCCAAGCGGCTATTAACTATGGCCACACCTTC. This encodes CASSQAAINYGHTF.

This clonotype was counted ten times or more. The genes are TRBV20-1 and TRBJ2-7; 9 bases are a match to TRBD1. CDR3 length: 14 residues. V gave up 8 bases and J gave up 6 bases; unmatched junction bases: 14. Germline CDR1 DFQATT, CDR2 SNEGSKA (reference sequence). The CDR3 protein is CSTRGPGTGTEQYF. The CDR3 DNA sequence: TGCAGTACCAGAGGTCCCGGGACAGGGACCGAGCAGTACTTC.

At least ten counts were recorded for this clonotype. This chain connects TRBV29-1 to TRBJ1-5, with 10 bases fitting TRBD1. From germline, CDR1 is SQVTM and CDR2 ANQGSEA. The CDR3 spans 14 residues. Trimming took 5 bases from V and 6 from J; bases not matched to a gene: 7. This chain's CDR3 is CSVRTGTGAQPQHF. Written as DNA, the CDR3 is TGCAGCGTTCGAACCGGGACAGGGGCTCAGCCCCAGCATTTT.

This clonotype was counted ten times or more. The rearrangement joins TRBV6-5 to TRBJ1-2; 9 bases are shared with TRBD1. The CDR3 runs to 13 residues. CDR1 and CDR2 from the germline V gene are MNHEY and SVGAGI. V gave up 5 bases and J gave up 8 bases; unmatched junction bases: 6. CDR3 in DNA: TGTGCCAGCAGTACGGGACAGGGCGAGGGCTACACCTTC. Its translation: CASSTGQGEGYTF.

This clonotype appeared once. J is TRBJ1-1 and V is TRBV27; 9 bases are a match to TRBD1. V gave up 4 bases and J gave up 5 bases; unmatched junction bases: 11. Germline values: CDR1 MNHEY, CDR2 SMNVEV (reference sequence). The CDR3 totals 16 residues. CDR3 DNA: TGTGCCAGCAGTTCCCTGGACAGGGGCTTGGAGACTGAAGCTTTCTTT. It encodes CASSSLDRGLETEAFF.

V usage is TRBV9 and J usage is TRBJ1-3, with D perhaps TRBD1 (6 bases). This CDR3 contains 16 residues. The germline CDR1 and CDR2 sequences are SGDLS and YYNGEE. With 4 bases removed from V and 0 bases from J, the gap between germline ends came to 14 bases. The CDR3 region has the DNA TGTGCCAGCAGCTCACTCATGGACAGCTCTGGAAACACCATATATTTT. Residues: CASSSLMDSSGNTIYF.

Turning to this clonotype: A much larger clone differs by one base, so this may be a read error. The chain links TRBV3-1 to TRBJ1-2; no clear D gene. CDR3 length: 12 amino acids. The V gene lost 2 bases and the J gene lost 3 bases, with 4 bases spanning the gap. The V gene's germline CDR1 is LGHDT and CDR2 YNNKEL (reference sequence). This CDR3 is CASSQNYYGYTF. Written as DNA, the CDR3 is TGTGCCAGCAGCCAAAATTACTATGGCTACACCTTC.

This clonotype appeared a few times. The V call is TRBV6-1, the J call TRBJ2-7, with D perhaps TRBD1 or TRBD2 (5 bases each). With 8 bases removed from V and 4 bases from J, the gap between germline ends came to 18 bases. CDR1 and CDR2 (germline): MNHNS, SASEGT. The CDR3 loop spans 14 amino acids. This CDR3 is CASLRPGPLYEQYF. The CDR3 DNA reads as TGTGCCAGCCTGAGACCGGGACCGCTTTACGAGCAGTACTTC.

Comments on this clonotype: A much larger clone lies a single base off, so this may be a read error. The CDR3 region has the DNA TGTGCCAGCAGCTGGTCGGGATACTCCTACGAGCAGTACTTC. It yields the protein CASSWSGYSYEQYF. V gene TRBV5-6 combines with J gene TRBJ2-7; perhaps TRBD2 as D (5 bases). V lost 3 bases, J lost 0 bases, and 10 bases lay in between. The CDR3 has 14 amino acids. Per germline, CDR1 SGHDT and CDR2 YYEEEE.

Remarks on this clonotype: A much larger clonotype is one base distant, so this may be a read error. The chain employs TRBV4-3 and TRBJ1-2; tentatively, D is TRBD1 (6 bases). This CDR3 has 15 residues. The germline CDR1 and CDR2 sequences are LGHNA and YSLEER. CDR3 in amino acids: CANSQAFQGREGYTF. CDR3 sequence (DNA): TGCGCCAACAGCCAGGCCTTCCAGGGGCGGGAAGGCTACACCTTC.